This TCR beta chain was recorded in a study of blood T cell repertoires in COVID-19. This CDR3 contains 18 residues. Clones were read by immunoSEQ multiplex PCR, and TCRdb kept only the in-frame ones, dropping some. This table holds over 15,000 clones, roughly 80% found once. The chain links TRBV1 to TRBJ1-2; the table gives TRBD1 as D, unverified against the DNA. TRBV1 is reported as a pseudogene. Sequencing input: peripheral blood. This TCR came from an older man with active or convalescent COVID-19. CDR3 residues: CTSQTRGDTDHPNYGYTF. CDR3 nucleotides: TGCACCAGCCAGACGAGAGGGGACACCGACCATCCTAACTATGGCTACACCTTC.